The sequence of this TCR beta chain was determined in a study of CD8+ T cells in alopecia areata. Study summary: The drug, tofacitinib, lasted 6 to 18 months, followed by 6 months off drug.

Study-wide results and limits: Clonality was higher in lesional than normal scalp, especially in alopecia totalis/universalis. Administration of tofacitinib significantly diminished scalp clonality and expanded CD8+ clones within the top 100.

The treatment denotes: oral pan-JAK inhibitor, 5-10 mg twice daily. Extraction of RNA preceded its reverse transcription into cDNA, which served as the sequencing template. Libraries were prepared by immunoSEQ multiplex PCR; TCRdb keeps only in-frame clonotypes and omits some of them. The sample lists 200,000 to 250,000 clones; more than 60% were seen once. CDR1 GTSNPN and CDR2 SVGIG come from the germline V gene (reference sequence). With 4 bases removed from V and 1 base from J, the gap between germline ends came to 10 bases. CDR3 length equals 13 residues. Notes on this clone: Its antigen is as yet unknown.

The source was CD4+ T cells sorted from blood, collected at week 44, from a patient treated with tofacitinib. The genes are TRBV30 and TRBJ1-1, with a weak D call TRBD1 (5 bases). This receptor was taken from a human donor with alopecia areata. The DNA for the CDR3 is TGTGCCTGGATGCGGGGCGCGAACACTGAAGCTTTCTTT. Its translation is CAWMRGANTEAFF.